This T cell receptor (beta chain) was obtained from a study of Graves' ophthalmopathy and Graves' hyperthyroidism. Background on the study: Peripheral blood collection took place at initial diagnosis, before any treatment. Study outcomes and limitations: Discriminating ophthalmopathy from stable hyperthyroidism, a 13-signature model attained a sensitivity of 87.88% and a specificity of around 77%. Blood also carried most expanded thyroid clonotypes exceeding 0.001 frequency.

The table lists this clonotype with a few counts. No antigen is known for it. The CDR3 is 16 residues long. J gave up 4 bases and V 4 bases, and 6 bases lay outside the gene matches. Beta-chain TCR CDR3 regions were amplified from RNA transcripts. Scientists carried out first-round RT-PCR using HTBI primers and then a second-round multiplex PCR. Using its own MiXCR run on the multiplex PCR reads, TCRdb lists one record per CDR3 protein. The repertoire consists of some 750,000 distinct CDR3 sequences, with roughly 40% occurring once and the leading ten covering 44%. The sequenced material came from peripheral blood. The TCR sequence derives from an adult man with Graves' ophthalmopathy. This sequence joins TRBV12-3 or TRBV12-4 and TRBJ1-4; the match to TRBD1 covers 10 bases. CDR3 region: CASSSRQGAGNEKLFF. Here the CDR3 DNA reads TGTGCCAGCAGTTCCCGACAGGGGGCAGGTAATGAAAAACTGTTTTTT.